This TCR beta chain was sequenced during a study of Ad26.COV2.S vaccination and SARS-CoV-2 variants. Study details: By the intramuscular route, Ad26.COV2.S was given once, or twice 56 days apart.

This clone occurred once. No antigen is known for it. This sample's treatment: roughly 19 received Ad26.COV2.S at low or high dose, single or two shots; several received placebo; per-sample allocation not given. The investigators took samples on day 63 after the first vaccine or placebo injection. This vaccine is an Ad26 vector that expresses the Wuhan-strain SARS-CoV-2 spike. Clones were sequenced by immunoSEQ multiplex PCR, and TCRdb holds only the in-frame ones, with some missing. The sample carries a few hundred thousand clones, 90% recorded once. Study-wide results and limits: Vaccinated and placebo-treated recipients had similar non-spike TCR breadth. Those who received the vaccine showed greater spike-specific TCR breadth than those given placebo.

V gave up 4 bases and J gave up 4 bases, with 13 bases separating them. Germline lookup yields CDR1 SGHDN and CDR2 FVKESK. The CDR3 runs to 14 residues. Sequencing was performed on peripheral blood, taken in a trial of Ad26.COV2.S vaccine versus placebo. The rearrangement links TRBV14 to TRBJ1-2; D is unresolved. The receptor comes from a person aged 18 to 59 who received the Ad26.COV2.S COVID-19 vaccine or a placebo. CDR3 bases: TGTGCCAGCAGCCCGCTTGGGGTAGGCTATGGCTACACCTTC. It codes for CASSPLGVGYGYTF. Drawing the rest from reference TRBV14 and TRBJ1-2, the complete variable domain is EAGVTQFPSHSVIEKGQTVTLRCDPISGHDNLYWYRRVMGKEIKFLLHFVKESKQDESGMPNNRFLAERTGGTYSTLKVQPAELEDSGVYFCASSPLGVGYGYTFGSGTRLTVV.